This TCR beta chain appears in the sequencing data of a study of shared clonotypes between healthy human individuals. Across the whole study: CD4 naive and CD4 memory each took three plates per donor, while CD8 naive took two and CD8 memory one. The study, taken as a whole, reports: When naive CD4 clonotypes were compared across several donors, around 5% were shared.

J was trimmed by 7 bases and V by 5 bases; bases with no gene match: 8. Germline-derived CDR1 and CDR2 are LNHDA and SQIVND (reference sequence). The CDR3 length is 13 residues. Only CD45RO-negative cells positively selected for CCR7 counted as naive CD8 cells, so terminally differentiated effector memory CD45RA+ cells were excluded. Comment on this clone: Its antigen is not identified. Other nucleotide sequences in the sample specify the same CDR3.

Produced via immunoSEQ multiplex PCR; TCRdb's table is partial and in-frame only. The sample shows about 2.1 million clones, around 95% of them seen only once. Sequencing was carried out using naive CD8+ T cells from PBMCs. The V and J genes are TRBV19 and TRBJ2-7; 7 nucleotides agree with TRBD1. This sequence was found in a man aged 18 to 30 in good health. Some clones in this sample may be carry-over from other donors' samples. The CDR3 DNA is TGTGCCAGTAGTTTGGCAGGGGGACCGGAGCAGTACTTC. Protein: CASSLAGGPEQYF. Full variable domain (missing parts from reference TRBV19 and TRBJ2-7): DGGITQSPKYLFRKEGQNVTLSCEQNLNHDAMYWYRQDPGQGLRLIYYSQIVNDFQKGDIAEGYSVSREKKESFPLTVTSAQKNPTAFYLCASSLAGGPEQYFGPGTRLTVT.